The rows below give T cell receptor beta chains drawn from one sample of a study of cytomegalovirus exposure and HLA in healthy donors. Some clones are missing from TCRdb's copy, which holds only in-frame ones; the method was immunoSEQ multiplex PCR. The sample lists around 91,000 clones; roughly 80% were seen once. What was sequenced was PBMCs. The receptor source for this set is a man aged 18-30 years in good health and CMV-seronegative. The CDR3 runs from the conserved cysteine through the conserved F or W. The D gene is left open where the match is weak. Size is omitted from some rows. Given values are once, few, many or a class for expanded clones.

v_gene	len	d_gene	abundance	j_gene	CDR3nt	CDR3aa
TRBV7-2	16	-	once	TRBJ2-5	TGTGCCAGCAGCTTAAGGCCGGTCAGGGTGGGAGAGACCCAGTACTTC	CASSLRPVRVGETQYF
TRBV18	16	TRBD1	-	TRBJ2-7	TGTGCCAGCTCACCGTCCGGGACAGGGGCTCGAGACGAGCAGTACTTC	CASSPSGTGARDEQYF
TRBV6-5	12	-	-	TRBJ2-1	TGTGCCAGCAGTTACTCAGCGAGGGAGCAGTTCTTC	CASSYSAREQFF
TRBV6-1	20	TRBD2	-	TRBJ2-3	TGTGCCAGCAGTGAGGCCAGTTTTGGACTAGCGCTATACGACACAGATACGCAGTATTTT	CASSEASFGLALYDTDTQYF
TRBV7-3	15	TRBD1	-	TRBJ1-1	TGTGCCAGCAGCGTTACAGGGGGAGGGTACACTGAAGCTTTCTTT	CASSVTGGGYTEAFF
TRBV6-5	14	-	-	TRBJ1-2	TGTGCCAGCAGTTACTCGGCGGCGAACTATGGCTACACCTTC	CASSYSAANYGYTF
TRBV10-3	15	TRBD2	-	TRBJ2-7	TGTGCCATCAGTGTAGGACGTACGGGAGGATACGAGCAGTACTTC	CAISVGRTGGYEQYF
TRBV15	15	-	-	TRBJ1-2	TGTGCCACCAGCAGAGATCGGGGGGCTGGGTATGGCTACACCTTC	CATSRDRGAGYGYTF
TRBV10-1	14	TRBD2	-	TRBJ2-1	TGCGCCAGCAGTGATAGCGGGAGGGCCCATGAGCAGTTCTTC	CASSDSGRAHEQFF
TRBV11-2	16	TRBD1	once	TRBJ1-2	TGTGCCAGCAGCTTAGTTATTGGGACAGGGGCTACTGGCTACACCTTC	CASSLVIGTGATGYTF
TRBV28	16	TRBD1	-	TRBJ2-2	TGTGCCAGCAGTCGTACGGGACAGGCGAACACCGGGGAGCTGTTTTTT	CASSRTGQANTGELFF
TRBV4-1	15	TRBD1	-	TRBJ1-5	TGCGCCAGCAGCCTAACAGGGGGCTGGGGTCAGCCCCAGCATTTT	CASSLTGGWGQPQHF
TRBV14	15	TRBD1	-	TRBJ1-1	TGTGCCAGCAGCCGGGCAGGGGGATTTACTACTGAAGCTTTCTTT	CASSRAGGFTTEAFF
TRBV19	14	-	-	TRBJ2-3	TGTGCCAGTACGGAGGGCTTGCGCACAGATACGCAGTATTTT	CASTEGLRTDTQYF
TRBV30	14	TRBD1	-	TRBJ1-1	TGTGCCTGGAGCCAGGGGGGACAGCAGATCGAAGCTTTCTTT	CAWSQGGQQIEAFF
TRBV27	17	TRBD1	-	TRBJ1-5	TGTGCCAGCAGTTTGGGACCCTGGGACAGTAGCAATCAGCCCCAGCATTTT	CASSLGPWDSSNQPQHF
TRBV2	17	-	-	TRBJ2-1	TGTGCCAGCAGTTTTCCCCAAGGAGCCGCGGAGTACAATGAGCAGTTCTTC	CASSFPQGAAEYNEQFF
TRBV19	12	-	-	TRBJ1-1	TGTGCTCCCCGACAGATGAACACTGAAGCTTTCTTT	CAPRQMNTEAFF
TRBV5-1	17	TRBD1	-	TRBJ1-1	TGCGCCAGCAGCTTGGAGTGGACAGGGGGCGGGAGCACTGAAGCTTTCTTT	CASSLEWTGGGSTEAFF
TRBV29-1	10	-	-	TRBJ1-2	TGCAGCGTTGAGGGGAGTGGCTACACCTTC	CSVEGSGYTF
TRBV7-8	12	-	-	TRBJ1-1	TGTGCCAGCGCGGGGGGGGGCACTGAAGCTTTCTTT	CASAGGGTEAFF
TRBV30	13	-	-	TRBJ2-7	TGTGCCTGGAGGATCCGGACCAGGGGCGAGCAGTACTTC	CAWRIRTRGEQYF
TRBV27	15	TRBD1	-	TRBJ1-2	TGTGCCAGCAGTTTCAGGACAGGGGGCGGCTATGGCTACACCTTC	CASSFRTGGGYGYTF
TRBV13	14	TRBD1	-	TRBJ2-7	TGTGCCAGCAGCTTATGGACAGGGGGGCACGAGCAGTACTTC	CASSLWTGGHEQYF
TRBV30	10	TRBD1	once	TRBJ2-7	TGTGCCTGGGGAGGACAGGGACAGTACTTC	CAWGGQGQYF
TRBV27	14	TRBD1	-	TRBJ1-2	TGTGCCAGCAGTTTTCGGGACAGGGGGCGAGGCTACACCTTC	CASSFRDRGRGYTF
TRBV6-5	14	TRBD2	-	TRBJ2-1	TGTGCCAGCAGTTACGGGACGCGGGGGAATGAGCAGTTCTTC	CASSYGTRGNEQFF
TRBV14	15	TRBD2	-	TRBJ2-1	TGTGCCAGCAGCCATGGGTGGACTAGATATAATGAGCAGTTCTTC	CASSHGWTRYNEQFF
TRBV25-1	14	TRBD1	-	TRBJ2-7	TGTGCCAGCAGGAGGACAGGGAACTCCTACGAGCAGTACTTC	CASRRTGNSYEQYF
TRBV6-6	15	TRBD1	-	TRBJ1-5	TGTGCCAGCAGAGAGGGACAGGCGTATAATCAGCCCCAGCATTTT	CASREGQAYNQPQHF
TRBV27	15	-	-	TRBJ1-4	TGTGCCAGCAGTTTAGGGGGCAGAAGCAATGAAAAACTGTTTTTT	CASSLGGRSNEKLFF
TRBV5-1	15	-	-	TRBJ2-6	TGCGCCAGCAGCTTGGCCGTCGCTGGGGCCAACGTCCTGACTTTC	CASSLAVAGANVLTF
TRBV7-2	16	-	once	TRBJ2-7	TGTGCCAGCAGCGCATTTAGGTGGAGTAGCTCGTACGAGCAGTACTTC	CASSAFRWSSSYEQYF
TRBV6-5	15	-	-	TRBJ1-4	TGTGCCAGCAGTTACTCGGGCAGAAGTAATGAAAAACTGTTTTTT	CASSYSGRSNEKLFF
TRBV5-1	18	TRBD2	-	TRBJ2-7	TGCGCCAGCAGCTTCGGATCTCGAACCGCCGGGACTAGCCACGAGCAGTACTTC	CASSFGSRTAGTSHEQYF
TRBV9	15	TRBD1	-	TRBJ1-2	TGTGCCAGCAGCGTAGAGGGTGAGGGGGCCAGCGGCTACACCTTC	CASSVEGEGASGYTF
TRBV29-1	14	-	-	TRBJ2-1	TGCAGCGCCGGATTGGGACTGGAATACAATGAGCAGTTCTTC	CSAGLGLEYNEQFF
TRBV6-6	12	-	few	TRBJ1-4	TGTGCCAGCAGACCCGGGACACCAGGGTTGTTTTTT	CASRPGTPGLFF
TRBV28	15	-	-	TRBJ1-2	TGTGCCAGCAGTTTTAACGGGGTATGGGTGTATGGCTACACCTTC	CASSFNGVWVYGYTF
TRBV12-5	15	TRBD1	-	TRBJ2-7	TGTGCTAGTGGCCCCCGACAGGGTATTTCATACGAGCAGTACTTC	CASGPRQGISYEQYF
TRBV30	17	TRBD2	-	TRBJ2-7	TGTGCCTGGAGTCCGCCCGCGACTAGCGGGGAAACCTACGAGCAGTACTTC	CAWSPPATSGETYEQYF
TRBV30	14	-	-	TRBJ1-1	TGTGCCTGGCCTGGTTTGGCAGGGAACACTGAAGCTTTCTTT	CAWPGLAGNTEAFF